This TCR beta chain was captured in a study of shared clonotypes between healthy human individuals. Study at large: The donor group consisted of a couple of women and three men, aged 18 to 49. Each donor's CD8 memory used one plate, CD8 naive two, each CD4 subset three. Study-wide points: The genetic and exposure-history diversity represented was limited by few donors.

Sequenced by immunoSEQ multiplex PCR; TCRdb stores in-frame clones only, minus some. The table has about 600,000 clones, approximately 97% seen once; the top ten hold about 0.06%. Comment on this clone: Its cognate antigen is unknown.

The CDR3 spans 12 residues. The germline gives CDR1 SGHAT, CDR2 FQNNGV. Trimming stripped 1 base from V and 3 bases from J, with 3 bases between. The sample comprised naive CD4+ T cells sorted from blood. The subset denotes: CD45RA+ positively selected. This receptor was obtained from a woman aged 30 to 39 in good health. This chain joins TRBV11-2 and TRBJ1-1; D uncertain. CDR3 protein: CASSLVDTEAFF. The CDR3 DNA follows: TGTGCCAGCAGCTTAGTAGACACTGAAGCTTTCTTT.